This T cell receptor (beta chain) appears in the sequencing data of a study of blood T cell repertoires in COVID-19. The overall study: Acute and convalescent COVID-19 samples came from the United States, Italy and Spain. Sample material is recorded as cDNA or gDNA derived from T cells, B-cell-depleted T cells, or PBMCs.

Some clones are missing from TCRdb's copy, which holds only in-frame ones; the method was immunoSEQ multiplex PCR. The data contain approximately 89,000 clones, roughly 80% of them singletons. The V gene's germline CDR1 is KGHSH and CDR2 LQKENI. The V gene lost 6 bases and the J gene lost 1 base, with 13 bases spanning the gap. The CDR3 consists of 14 residues. The V call is TRBV18, the J call TRBJ2-7; D may be TRBD2 (6 bases). The sequence came from a human donor in a cohort sampled during active COVID-19. Source material: peripheral blood. The CDR3 spells CASSPNGGSYEQYF. The CDR3 coding sequence is TGTGCCAGCTCCCCGAATGGAGGGTCCTACGAGCAGTACTTC.